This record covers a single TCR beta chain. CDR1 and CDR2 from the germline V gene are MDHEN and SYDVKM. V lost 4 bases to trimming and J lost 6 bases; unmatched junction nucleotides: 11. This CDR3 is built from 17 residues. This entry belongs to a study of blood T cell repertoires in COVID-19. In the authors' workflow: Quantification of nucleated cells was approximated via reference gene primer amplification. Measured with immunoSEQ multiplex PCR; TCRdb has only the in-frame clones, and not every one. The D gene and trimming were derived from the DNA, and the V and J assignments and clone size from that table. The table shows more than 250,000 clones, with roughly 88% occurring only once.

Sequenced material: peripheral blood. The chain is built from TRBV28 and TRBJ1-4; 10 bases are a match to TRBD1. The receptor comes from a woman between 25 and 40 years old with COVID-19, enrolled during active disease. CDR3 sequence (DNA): TGTGCCAGCAGTTCAATTCCGGGACAGGGGTATGATGAAAAACTGTTTTTT. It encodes CASSSIPGQGYDEKLFF.